Sequencing of this T cell receptor beta chain was carried out in a study of cytomegalovirus exposure and HLA in healthy donors. Study-level findings and limits: Upon later analysis, TCR association rates were observed to vary by HLA locus, being highest for DRB1 and lowest for HLA-C. A previous analysis found most TCR beta V segments productive roughly 87% or roughly 30% of the time.

The CDR3 runs 13 residues. Germline CDR1 and CDR2: SNHLY and FYNNEI. Trimming removed 8 bases from V and 1 base from J, with 11 bases in between. To note about this clone: As yet, its antigen is unknown.

In the PCR, 60 Vbeta and 13 Jbeta primers were used. Method: immunoSEQ multiplex PCR; TCRdb's copy keeps in-frame clones and lacks some. The sample has over 100,000 clones. The chain recombines TRBV2 with TRBJ2-5; weak D call: TRBD2 (5 bases). The origin of this receptor is a middle-aged man in good health and CMV-seropositive. Material for sequencing was PBMCs. This CDR3 is CASVGDFQETQYF. The CDR3, as DNA: TGTGCCAGCGTCGGGGATTTCCAAGAGACCCAGTACTTC.